This T cell receptor (beta chain) was identified during a study of blood T cells in healthy people across ages. As to this clonotype: Its target is unknown.

The authors ran a second PCR of roughly 7 to 11 cycles using a sample-barcoded 5' primer and a J-beta primer mix. TCRdb redid the calling of the 5' RACE reads with MiXCR, one entry per CDR3 protein. The data contain roughly 860,000 distinct CDR3 sequences, 62% of them singletons. Study-level results: Measured against age, TCR beta diversity per million T cells decreased in a roughly linear manner.

Deletions cut 0 bases from V and 2 bases from J, with 12 bases between. Germline V gene data show CDR1 as SGHAT and CDR2 as FQNNGV. CDR3 length: 16 residues. This chain joins TRBV11-2 and TRBJ2-3; D possibly corresponds to TRBD2 (6 bases). Source material: blood. The receptor's source is a man aged 25-45 years in good health. As DNA, the CDR3 is TGTGCCAGCAGCTTAGAGGTTTGGGGGGACACAGATACGCAGTATTTT. It specifies CASSLEVWGDTDTQYF.